This TCR beta chain was captured in a study of T cell responses to AZD1222 COVID-19 vaccine. Details on this clone: Its target is not known.

General study results and limits: The number of AZD1222 recipients seropositive at baseline was only six. Donors, mostly white British, included more females; clonal diversity was possibly underestimated. Variant regions that are unmutated are reportedly the target of nearly half of spike-specific TCRs.

Germline assignment: CDR1 SGHNT and CDR2 YYREEE (reference sequence). The CDR3 totals 15 residues. V was clipped by 4 bases and J by 0 bases; unmatched bases: 6. The table came from immunoSEQ multiplex PCR; TCRdb's copy has only in-frame clones and leaves some out. This table holds roughly 150,000 clones, 85% to 95% found once. The sample was peripheral blood, taken on day 0 of AZD1222 vaccination. The chain has TRBV5-4 and TRBJ1-1, with 7 nucleotides matching TRBD1. The sequence was collected from an adult in good health. The CDR3 DNA is TGTGCCAGCAGCAGACAGGGTGGTATGAACACTGAAGCTTTCTTT. Translated: CASSRQGGMNTEAFF.